This T cell receptor beta chain was recorded in a study of beta chain features in type 1 diabetes. Investigators reverse transcribed all isolated RNA, so they sequenced expressed TCRB transcripts. Mean read depth for naive, central memory and regulatory T cell samples was around 3.8 million reads. TCRdb keeps only in-frame clones here, not all; method: immunoSEQ multiplex PCR. In the table there are more than 300,000 clones, 7% to 9% of which are singletons. This clone was detected only a few times. This CDR3 has 13 residues. The germline gives CDR1 MDHEN, CDR2 SYDVKM. Trimming cost V 4 bases and J 3 bases, with 10 bases left between them.

V is TRBV28 and J is TRBJ2-7; a weak D match, TRBD2 (5 bases). The sequence was collected from a woman younger than 35 in good health. Input material: central memory CD4+ T cells from blood. CDR3 sequence: CASSSPGIYEQYF. The CDR3 DNA reads TGTGCCAGCAGTTCCCCCGGGATCTACGAGCAGTACTTC.